The 20 T cell receptor beta chains given below trace back to one sample, sequenced in a study of blood T cell repertoires in COVID-19. Repertoires were generated with immunoSEQ multiplex PCR, while TCRdb's copy carries only in-frame clones and drops some. The sample has approximately 200,000 clones, approximately 80% seen once; the top ten hold roughly 7.8%. Sequenced input: peripheral blood. All receptors come from a woman of 80 years or more with COVID-19, enrolled during active disease.

This clone was counted between two and nine times. This rearrangement joins TRBV19 to TRBJ1-5; 9 bases fit TRBD1. CDR3 size: 15 residues. Germline CDR1 LNHDA, CDR2 SQIVND (reference sequence). Trimming cost V 5 bases and J 2 bases; bases outside gene matches: 4. The CDR3 region is CASSGQGTGNQPQHF. CDR3 coding DNA: TGTGCCAGTAGTGGACAGGGGACGGGCAATCAGCCCCAGCATTTT. The whole variable domain, filled in from reference TRBV19 and TRBJ1-5, reads DGGITQSPKYLFRKEGQNVTLSCEQNLNHDAMYWYRQDPGQGLRLIYYSQIVNDFQKGDIAEGYSVSREKKESFPLTVTSAQKNPTAFYLCASSGQGTGNQPQHFGDGTRLSIL.

V and J are TRBV9 and TRBJ2-5, with a weak D call TRBD2 (6 bases). V was cut by 1 base and J by 5 bases, with 18 bases left in between. The CDR3 is 16 residues long. The germline gives CDR1 SGDLS, CDR2 YYNGEE. CDR3 loop: CASSVSTVARGETQYF. CDR3 bases: TGTGCCAGCAGCGTAAGCACTGTGGCACGGGGGGAGACCCAGTACTTC.

The V gene is TRBV18, the J gene TRBJ2-2, with a tentative D call TRBD1 (5 bases). Germline loops: CDR1 KGHSH, CDR2 LQKENI. This CDR3 comprises 18 residues. Trimming stripped 3 bases from V and 6 bases from J, with 23 bases between. The CDR3 sequence is CASSPLTTGHRRAGELFF. CDR3 DNA: TGTGCCAGCTCACCCCTGACGACTGGACACCGCAGGGCCGGGGAGCTGTTTTTT.

This clone showed up just once. V and J are TRBV21-1 and TRBJ2-7; the table calls TRBD2, which could not be checked here. TRBV21-1 is a documented pseudogene. The CDR3 sequence is 16 residues long. CDR3 loop: CASTKPLRGSHYEQYF. The CDR3 DNA reads TGTGCCAGCACCAAACCCCTGCGAGGTTCCCACTACGAGCAGTACTTC.

The V call is TRBV7-9, the J call TRBJ1-2, with D perhaps matching TRBD1 (5 bases). The CDR3 has 15 amino acids. V was pared by 1 base and J by 2 bases, with 11 bases between. Germline V CDR1 and CDR2: SEHNR, FQNEAQ (reference sequence). CDR3 amino acids: CASSLGAGRNYGYTF. The CDR3 DNA reads as TGTGCCAGCAGCTTAGGGGCAGGGCGGAACTATGGCTACACCTTC.

This clone was detected only once. V usage is TRBV6-5 and J usage is TRBJ2-7; no clear D. This CDR3 region has 11 residues. Trimming pared 0 bases from V and 6 bases from J, leaving 3 bases between. CDR1 and CDR2 (germline): MNHEY, SVGAGI. CDR3 amino acids: CASSYSSEQYF. CDR3 coding DNA: TGTGCCAGCAGTTACTCGAGCGAGCAGTACTTC.

The CDR3 sequence is CASSFQDYQETQYF. The DNA for the CDR3 is TGCGCCAGCAGCTTCCAGGACTACCAAGAGACCCAGTACTTC. This sequence joins TRBV5-1 and TRBJ2-5; possibly TRBD2 for D (5 bases). The length of the CDR3 is 14 residues. Per the germline V gene, CDR1 is SGHRS and CDR2 is YFSETQ. V was shortened by 2 bases and J by 0 bases, with 8 bases between the two germline ends.

The chain uses TRBV15 and TRBJ2-5; 7 bases are shared with TRBD1. This CDR3 is built from 14 residues. Germline CDR1 and CDR2: LNHNV and YYDKDF (reference sequence). V was clipped by 0 bases and J by 7 bases; unmatched bases: 5. CDR3 region: CATSRDLAGGTQYF. The CDR3 DNA is TGTGCCACCAGCAGAGATCTGGCAGGGGGGACCCAGTACTTC.

V is TRBV6-5 and J is TRBJ1-4; D is uncertain. Trimming removed 2 bases from V and 3 bases from J, with 13 bases in between. The CDR3 runs to 16 residues. CDR1 and CDR2 from the germline V gene are MNHEY and SVGAGI. In nucleotides, the CDR3 is TGTGCCAGCAGTTACGGACTCCCTCTGCCTAATGAAAAACTGTTTTTT. Amino acids: CASSYGLPLPNEKLFF.

The J gene is TRBJ1-3, the V gene TRBV6-6; perhaps TRBD1 as D (5 bases). The V and J ends lost 0 bases and 7 bases respectively, with 13 bases between them. Germline V gene data show CDR1 as MNHNY and CDR2 as SVGAGI (reference sequence). CDR3 size: 15 residues. CDR3 nucleotide sequence: TGTGCCAGCAGTTACTCGCCGGGGGATTCCAACACCATATATTTT. This sequence encodes CASSYSPGDSNTIYF.

Only a few counts were recorded for this clone. The chain employs TRBV7-2 and TRBJ2-1; the D gene is possibly TRBD1 (5 bases). Between the trimmed V and J ends, which lost 1 base and 7 bases, there was a span of 8 bases. This CDR3 has 13 residues. CDR1 SGHTA and CDR2 FQGNSA come from the germline V gene. The chain's CDR3 is CASSLGPGNEQFF. The CDR3 DNA is TGTGCCAGCAGCTTAGGTCCAGGGAATGAGCAGTTCTTC.

The chain links TRBV4-2 to TRBJ2-7; 10 bases agree with TRBD2. The CDR3 runs 15 residues. V lost 2 bases and J lost 3; bases outside the gene matches: 4. CDR1 and CDR2 from the germline V gene are LGHNA and YNFKEQ. CDR3 region: CASSQPGTSDYEQYF. CDR3 nucleotides: TGTGCCAGCAGCCAACCCGGGACTAGCGACTACGAGCAGTACTTC.

This clone was observed a single time. This chain's CDR3 is CASSTPGGNIQYF. In DNA form, the CDR3 reads TGTGCCAGCAGCACTCCGGGGGGAAACATTCAGTACTTC. V and J are TRBV7-3 and TRBJ2-4; TRBD2 aligns across 7 bases. CDR3 length: 13 residues. V shed 5 bases, J shed 6 bases, and the junction held 4 bases outside the gene matches. Germline V gene sequence: CDR1 SGHTA, CDR2 FQGTGA.

V is TRBV18 and J is TRBJ1-1; maybe TRBD1 (6 bases). V was clipped by 4 bases and J by 2 bases, with 8 bases between them. Per germline, CDR1 KGHSH and CDR2 LQKENI. There are 13 residues in the CDR3. DNA for the CDR3: TGTGCCAGCTCACGGGACAAAAACACTGAAGCTTTCTTT. Translated, it gives CASSRDKNTEAFF.

The chain combines TRBV10-1 with TRBJ1-1, with D unresolved. CDR1 WNHNN and CDR2 SYGVQD come from the germline V gene (reference sequence). Trimming pared 7 bases from V and 1 base from J, leaving 10 bases between. The CDR3 length is 13 residues. The DNA of the CDR3 is TGCGCCAGCACCGCCCGAGGGAACACTGAAGCTTTCTTT. This sequence encodes CASTARGNTEAFF.

The gene calls are TRBV19 and TRBJ2-2; 13 nucleotides line up with TRBD2. This CDR3 spans 17 amino acids. With 4 bases clipped from V and 0 bases from J, the junction kept 2 bases outside the gene matches. CDR1 LNHDA and CDR2 SQIVND come from the germline V gene (reference sequence). CDR3 in amino acids: CASSRLAGGTNTGELFF. The CDR3 nucleotides are TGTGCCAGTAGTAGACTAGCGGGGGGAACGAACACCGGGGAGCTGTTTTTT.

The chain joins TRBV2 to TRBJ2-1; a possible D gene is TRBD2 (5 bases). The germline V and J ends were trimmed by 10 bases and 0 bases, with 13 bases remaining between them. This CDR3 has 14 amino acids. The germline V gene has CDR1 SNHLY and CDR2 FYNNEI. The DNA of the CDR3 is TGTGCCACCCAAGCGGAGAGCTCCTACAATGAGCAGTTCTTC. Translation: CATQAESSYNEQFF.

This chain connects TRBV9 to TRBJ2-2; 8 nucleotides agree with TRBD2. The germline CDR1 and CDR2 sequences are SGDLS and YYNGEE. CDR3 size: 16 residues. The ends lost 3 bases at V and 2 bases at J; junction bases unmatched: 6. CDR3 nucleotide sequence: TGTGCCAGCAGCGCCCGCGGGGGGCCAAACACCGGGGAGCTGTTTTTT. Protein product: CASSARGGPNTGELFF.

This chain uses TRBV7-3 with TRBJ1-1; 7 nucleotides match TRBD1. CDR3 length: 13 residues. J was trimmed by 4 bases and V by 5 bases; bases with no gene match: 4. CDR1 is SGHTA, CDR2 FQGTGA, per germline. CDR3 in DNA: TGTGCCAGCAGCACAACAGGGGCCACTGAAGCTTTCTTT. Protein product: CASSTTGATEAFF.

Of note for this clone: Additional DNA sequences in this sample encode the identical CDR3. The chain recombines TRBV9 with TRBJ2-7; 11 bases match TRBD2. The junction had 6 bases not matched to a gene; V was cut back by 5 bases and J by 2 bases. The CDR3 is made up of 15 amino acids. The germline gives CDR1 SGDLS, CDR2 YYNGEE. CDR3 coding DNA: TGTGCCAGCAGTGTAACTAGCGGGAGTCCCTACGAGCAGTACTTC. It specifies CASSVTSGSPYEQYF. The whole variable domain, filled in from reference TRBV9 and TRBJ2-7, reads DSGVTQTPKHLITATGQRVTLRCSPRSGDLSVYWYQQSLDQGLQFLIQYYNGEERAKGNILERFSAQQFPDLHSELNLSSLELGDSALYFCASSVTSGSPYEQYFGPGTRLTVT.